This record looks at one T cell receptor (beta chain) sequence and its context. Germline values: CDR1 KGHDR, CDR2 SFDVKD. The CDR3 length is 20 residues. Trimming removed 2 bases at V and 1 base at J, with 23 bases between. This sample stems from a study of CD8 T cells in Susac syndrome. Reverse transcription used about 0.45 to 1 ug RNA and random hexamers. TCRdb re-called the immunoSEQ multiplex PCR reads with MiXCR, one entry per CDR3 protein. The table records about 430,000 distinct CDR3 sequences, more than 80% of them present only once. This TCR was recovered from a human donor with multiple sclerosis. Sample: CD8+ T cells from PBMCs. The gene calls are TRBV24-1 and TRBJ2-1, with D perhaps matching TRBD1 (5 bases). In DNA, the CDR3 is TGTGCCACCAGTGATTCCGACACGCCCCGTGACAGATCATCCTACAATGAGCAGTTCTTC. Translation gives CATSDSDTPRDRSSYNEQFF.